Here is one T cell receptor beta chain with its context. Its antigen remains unidentified. The J segment lost 7 bases and the V segment lost 1 base, leaving 7 bases of the junction unmatched. The CDR3 sequence is 13 residues long. From germline, CDR1 is SQVTM and CDR2 ANQGSEA. Some clones are missing from TCRdb's copy, which holds only in-frame ones; the method was immunoSEQ multiplex PCR. The sample has under 85,000 clones; more than 70% are singletons. Regarding time point: week 23, last vaccination. All doses held 300 ug of mutant IDH1 20-mer peptide, with topical imiquimod. Newly diagnosed WHO grade 3 or 4 IDH1-mutant, ATRX-lost astrocytomas were identified in the donors. The data stem from a study of a mutant IDH1 vaccine in newly diagnosed glioma. Study-wide background: Most patients had radiochemotherapy with temozolomide before enrollment; others had one alone. Study results and limitations: Vaccine-induced immune responses were detected in around 93% of patients.

J is TRBJ2-7 and V is TRBV29-1; 7 bases are shared with TRBD2. The receptor was isolated from a woman aged 45-59 years with glioma. The sequenced sample was PBMCs, obtained from a glioma patient whose treatment included an IDH1 peptide vaccine. The CDR3 spells CSVEGRTGGEQYF. CDR3 nucleotides: TGCAGCGTTGAAGGCCGCACCGGGGGGGAGCAGTACTTC.